The sample holds a few counts of the clone carrying this T cell receptor (beta chain). Its antigen is unidentified. The sample originates from a study of sequential checkpoint blockade in melanoma. Study overall: DNA from 90 to 100 pretreatment tumor samples underwent TCRβ immunosequencing.

Findings and limits, study-wide: For nivolumab-first patients, baseline tumor clonality was associated with response.

Sample treatment: randomized to nivolumab then ipilimumab (arm A) or the reverse (arm B). Profiled with immunoSEQ multiplex PCR; TCRdb holds only in-frame clones, not every one. The data contain over 5,500 clones, under 25% of them singletons. The CDR3 loop spans 13 amino acids. CDR1 LGHNT and CDR2 FRNRAP come from the germline V gene. The sequencing here drew on tumor tissue (inferred from file names), taken from a patient given nivolumab and ipilimumab in sequence. The TCR originated in a human donor with melanoma. The chain has TRBV12-5 and TRBJ1-2; D unclear. The CDR3, as DNA: TGTGCCAGCACCCCCCGGCGGAGCTATGGCTACACCTTC. Amino acids: CASTPRRSYGYTF.